The T cell receptor (beta chain) described here comes from a study of shared clonotypes between healthy human individuals. At the level of the study: A donor's plate count was three for CD4 naive and three for CD4 memory; CD8 naive had two and CD8 memory one.

In regard to this clone: Other DNA sequences in this specimen translate into the identical CDR3.

Naive CD8 cells were CD45RO-negative, positively selected for CCR7, excluding terminally differentiated effector memory CD45RA+ cells. Germline CDR1 SGDLS, CDR2 YYNGEE. The V segment lost 3 bases and the J segment 2 bases; nucleotides outside the gene matches: 3. The CDR3 length is 15 residues. Genomic DNA of every subset was divided equally among multiple immunoSEQ plates. The protocol was immunoSEQ multiplex PCR, while the TCRdb copy is restricted to in-frame clones and leaves out a portion. The data show about 1,800,000 clones, with approximately 94% seen just once and around 1% held by the top ten.

V and J are TRBV9 and TRBJ2-7, with 12 bases lining up with TRBD2. This clonotype originated in a man between 18 and 29 years old in good health. Sequenced input: naive CD8+ T cells sorted from blood. The CDR3 region has the DNA TGTGCCAGCAGCGCGACTAGCGGGAGTCCCTACGAGCAGTACTTC. Translating it yields CASSATSGSPYEQYF.